This TCR beta chain comes out of a study of Graves' ophthalmopathy and Graves' hyperthyroidism. Study results and limitations: Most thyroid clonotypes with frequency above 0.001 were detected in blood too.

From germline, CDR1 is SQVTM and CDR2 ANQGSEA. V shed 7 bases, J shed 5 bases, and the junction held 6 bases outside the gene matches. The CDR3 spans 12 residues. Amplification of TCR beta CDR3 regions used RNA transcripts. An opening RT-PCR round employed HTBI primers and preceded a second-round multiplex PCR. One entry per CDR3 protein results from TCRdb running MiXCR on the multiplex PCR reads. The sample has around 1,000,000 distinct CDR3 sequences, around a third seen once. This clonotype was found a few times. Its target is unknown. V and J are TRBV29-1 and TRBJ2-5, with 8 bases lining up with TRBD2. The sequenced material came from peripheral blood or thyroid tissue (not recorded which). The origin of this receptor is an adult man with Graves' hyperthyroidism. This CDR3 reads CSARLARETQYF. CDR3 in DNA: TGCAGCGCCAGACTAGCGCGGGAGACCCAGTACTTC.